This T cell receptor beta chain is drawn from a study of T cells after yellow fever vaccination. TCRdb redid the calling of the 5' RACE reads with MiXCR, one entry per CDR3 protein. The table has 150,000 to 200,000 distinct CDR3 sequences, around 9% seen once. Trimming removed 6 bases from V and 2 bases from J; junction bases left unmatched: 7. The CDR3 totals 16 residues. The germline gives CDR1 MRHNA, CDR2 SNTAGT. The receptor was derived from a man between 18 and 29 years old who received the YFV17D yellow fever vaccine. The sequences come from CD8+ T cells sorted from PBMCs, collected 45 days after the yellow fever booster vaccination. This chain links TRBV6-4 with TRBJ2-3, with 11 bases that match TRBD2. The CDR3 DNA sequence: TGTGCCAGCAGCGCACTAGCGGGGGCACCCACAGATACGCAGTATTTT. This codes for CASSALAGAPTDTQYF.